This entry concerns a single T cell receptor beta chain. This clone has more than one count but fewer than ten. The target of this receptor is not known. No much larger clonotype is one base removed from it; base qualities were not supplied. CDR1 and CDR2 were assigned from the germline V gene as MNHNS and SASEGT. Its CDR3 holds 15 amino acids, cysteine through phenylalanine. The sequence is cut down to CDR3 DNA, 45 bases in frame from base 1. Trimming at the junction amounts to 1 base on V and 7 bases on J, and the germline ends lie 13 bases apart. This sample is drawn from a study of shared clonotypes between healthy human individuals (dated by TCRdb to about 2020). A note on the overall study: A few men and two women, aged 18 to 49 years, made up the cohort. For each donor, CD4 naive and CD4 memory were each given three plates, CD8 naive was given two plates, and CD8 memory was given one plate. To estimate repertoire size and how much clonotypes are shared between individuals, the study performed deep sequencing of blood TCR repertoires from a few healthy adults. To increase sequencing depth and limit assay-specific biases, TCR repertoire library preparation and sequencing were carried out by different laboratories using diverse techniques. Per donor, leukapheresis produced somewhere between about 0.85 and 10 billion PBMCs. Results and caveats for the whole study, not just this receptor: Even with the large sequencing depth, rarefaction of the sorted-subset datasets indicated that sequencing was incomplete. Sharing across several donors was observed for about 4.8% of naive CD4, less than 4% of naive CD8, 2% to 2.5% of memory CD4, and about 0.39% of memory CD8 clonotypes. Estimated clonotype richness was generally larger for naive than for memory subsets. Only blood was sampled, and tissue TCR repertoires likely differ from those in blood. Compared with non-shared clonotypes, clonotypes shared by all four sorted-subset donors had higher generation probabilities. Pairwise subsampling indicated that sequencing depth was expected to affect the degree of clonotype sharing among donors. Because the study included a small number of donors, the genetic and exposure-history diversity represented was limited.

TCR CDR3 regions were amplified from genomic DNA by multiplex PCR using the deep immunoSEQ assay. Extracted genomic DNA from each cell subset was spread evenly across all wells of several immunoSEQ 96-well plates, with each plate serving as a replicate. For sorted subsets, roughly 200 ng of genomic DNA, equivalent to 30,000 or so T cell genomes, went into each replicate PCR. The purified libraries were quantified using a Qubit 3.0 fluorometer, sized with a Bioanalyzer 2100, and then quantified again using the KAPA Library Quantification kit. Every immunoSEQ 96-well plate was sequenced on a dedicated single-read 150-cycle Illumina NextSeq 550 flow cell. The authors processed their data as follows. Because the immunoSEQ output held only junctional sequences and lacked quality scores, the filtering could not match the filtering applied to full-length reads. To assign V/J genes and CDR3, sequences were annotated using PyIR, a Python wrapper for IgBLAST v1.9, with IMGT germline references. Reads were filtered out if the reads had weak V/J assignments (E-value above 1e-6), no CDR3, stop codons, out-of-frame junctions, or ambiguous translated residues. V3J clonotypes were defined as sequences sharing the same inferred V gene, J gene, and CDR3 amino acid sequence. To compute the percentage overlap between repertoires, the number of shared unique clonotypes was divided by the size of the smaller repertoire. Three approaches were used to assess repertoire richness: RTK rarefaction, the Chao1 estimator, and Recon v2.1 estimates of unobserved clonotypes. Generation probabilities were computed with OLGA for all TCRbeta clonotypes obtained by the gDNA method from several donors. Drawn from immuneACCESS, this table holds only the in-frame rearrangements with V and J called that TCRdb kept. Clones are partly lost; checked studies trace under half to an unresolved V gene and leave the rest unexplained. Clone size and V and J calls were adopted from that table, with D and trimming inferred from the DNA. This sample lists around 940,000 clones; 70% to 85% were detected once. About 1.5% of the sample goes to the ten largest clones.

Donors were healthy HIV-negative adults with no recently reported acute infections or vaccinations. All donors were Caucasian adults living in Nashville, Tennessee, USA. CD4+ T cells were enriched through magnetic negative selection, after which naive cells were positively selected on CD45RA and the remaining negative fraction served as the memory subset. After blood collection by leukapheresis, PBMCs were isolated using Ficoll-Histopaque density gradient centrifugation and then cryopreserved in the vapor phase of liquid nitrogen. Analytical flow cytometry was used to check the purity and quantity of each magnetically sorted T cell population. From each sorted fraction, genomic DNA was isolated and quantified by UV absorbance on a Nanodrop 2000c.

This TCR derives from a man aged 18 to 30 in good health. This receptor chain uses TRBV6-1 and TRBJ1-4, with no reliable assignment of the D segment. The sequenced sample consisted of memory CD4+ T cells sorted from blood. The sample's cell subset or site label is to be understood as: CD45RA-negative fraction. The CDR3 sequence is CASSEVRAAAEKLFF. The DNA is as follows: TGTGCCAGCAGTGAAGTGCGGGCAGCGGCTGAAAAACTGTTTTTT.